Presented here are 27 T cell receptor beta chains from one specimen sequenced in a study of beta chain features in type 1 diabetes (dated by TCRdb to 2017 to 2018). Libraries came from the immunoSEQ multiplex PCR assay. The High Capacity cDNA Reverse Transcription Kit was used to reverse transcribe all of the isolated RNA, meaning that expressed TCRB transcripts were what got sequenced. TCRdb holds this immuneACCESS table with in-frame rearrangements only. Some clones are missing; in checked studies, unresolved V genes explain under half, and the rest has no known cause. For this sample the table gives 860,000 or so clones, of which 15% to 20% were detected only once. Jointly, the top ten make up 0.02% to 0.03% of the sample. Material for sequencing was naive CD4+ T cells from blood. The cell subset or site label, read with the paper, signifies: true naive CD4+ T cells. The receptors come from a woman aged 18-30 years in good health.

Many counts were recorded for this clone. The chain has TRBV2 and TRBJ2-1; no firm D call. The CDR3 length is 11 residues. V shed 6 bases and J shed 10 bases, with 10 bases lying between them. The germline V gene has CDR1 SNHLY and CDR2 FYNNEI. DNA for the CDR3: TGTGCCAGCAGCCGGGTCGAGGAGCAGTTCTTC. Amino acid sequence: CASSRVEEQFF. Full variable domain (missing parts from reference TRBV2 and TRBJ2-1): EPEVTQTPSHQVTQMGQEVILRCVPISNHLYFYWYRQILGQKVEFLVSFYNNEISEKSEIFDDQFSVERPDGSNFTLKIRSTKLEDSAMYFCASSRVEEQFFGPGTRLTVL.

In this sample, this clone turned up a few times. The chain couples TRBV28 to TRBJ2-6; TRBD1 matches at 9 bases. The J segment lost 1 base and the V segment lost 3 bases, leaving 13 bases of the junction unmatched. This CDR3 contains 20 residues. Germline CDR1 reads MDHEN; CDR2 reads SYDVKM. The CDR3 loop reads CASSFHPRDRALSGANVLTF. The CDR3 DNA reads as TGTGCCAGCAGTTTCCATCCTCGGGACAGGGCTTTATCTGGGGCCAACGTCCTGACTTTC.

The chain carries TRBV21-1 and TRBJ2-1; the table calls TRBD1, which could not be checked here. TRBV21-1 is described as a pseudogene. The CDR3 length is 13 residues. CDR3 protein: CASSFQGVDEQFF. The CDR3 DNA sequence: TGTGCCAGCAGCTTCCAGGGGGTAGATGAGCAGTTCTTC.

This clone came up a few times. The genes are TRBV28 and TRBJ2-2; possible D gene TRBD2, 5 bases. The CDR3 consists of 15 residues. Trimming took 3 bases from V and 4 from J, leaving 12 bases between them. Germline V gene data show CDR1 as MDHEN and CDR2 as SYDVKM. CDR3 loop: CASSLSGRGTGELFF. The CDR3 DNA is TGTGCCAGCAGTTTGAGCGGCCGGGGCACCGGGGAGCTGTTTTTT.

This clone appeared a few times. The chain has TRBV7-2 and TRBJ2-5; 10 nucleotides line up with TRBD2. V shed 1 base, J shed 2 bases, and the junction held 1 base outside the gene matches. The CDR3 spans 15 residues. The V gene's germline CDR1 is SGHTA and CDR2 FQGNSA. CDR3 residues: CASSLVAGGQETQYF. The CDR3 DNA sequence: TGTGCCAGCAGCTTAGTAGCGGGAGGACAAGAGACCCAGTACTTC.

The table lists this clone with a few counts. The V gene is TRBV28, the J gene TRBJ2-1; TRBD2 matches at 12 bases. The germline gives CDR1 MDHEN, CDR2 SYDVKM. CDR3 size: 15 residues. V trimming: 5 bases; J trimming: 8 bases; junction bases outside the gene matches: 7. The CDR3 DNA is TGTGCCAGCAGTATACTAGCGGGAGGTAGGGATGAGCAGTTCTTC. Protein: CASSILAGGRDEQFF.

The chain links TRBV10-3 to TRBJ2-6; D is undetermined. The CDR3 is made up of 18 amino acids. In germline, CDR1 is ENHRY, CDR2 SYGVKD. V was pared by 0 bases and J by 0 bases, with 12 bases between. The CDR3 region is CAISESRLGSSGANVLTF. In DNA, the CDR3 is TGTGCCATCAGTGAGTCGAGGCTGGGAAGCTCTGGGGCCAACGTCCTGACTTTC.

Only a few counts were recorded for this clone. This rearrangement joins TRBV7-2 to TRBJ2-2, with 9 bases lining up with TRBD2. Germline V lookup: CDR1 SGHTA, CDR2 FQGNSA. The CDR3 consists of 15 residues. The junction had 5 bases not matched to a gene; V was cut back by 4 bases and J by 5 bases. The DNA for the CDR3 is TGTGCCAGCAGCTCCCCCGCGGGGGGGACCGGGGAGCTGTTTTTT. Translation: CASSSPAGGTGELFF.

The J gene is TRBJ2-5, the V gene TRBV7-9, with TRBD1 matching over 10 bases. CDR1 is SEHNR and CDR2 is FQNEAQ in the germline V gene (reference sequence). V lost 5 bases, J lost 9 bases, and 12 bases stayed unmatched. This CDR3 has 15 amino acids. DNA for the CDR3: TGTGCCAGCAGCCCCGGGACAGGGGCTTTACGGTCCCAGTACTTC. As protein: CASSPGTGALRSQYF.

The V and J genes are TRBV4-3 and TRBJ2-1; 15 bases match TRBD2. Unmatched junction bases numbered 8, after V lost 0 bases and J lost 8 bases. This CDR3 has 18 amino acids. Per the germline V gene, CDR1 is LGHNA and CDR2 is YSLEER. CDR3 DNA sequence: TGCGCCAGCAGCCAAGATCGGTGGACTAGCGGGAGGGAGGATGAGCAGTTCTTC. This encodes CASSQDRWTSGREDEQFF.

The gene calls are TRBV28 and TRBJ2-1; TRBD2 aligns across 9 bases. CDR1 and CDR2 from the germline V gene are MDHEN and SYDVKM. The CDR3 length is 18 residues. With 1 base clipped from V and 2 bases from J, the junction kept 9 bases outside the gene matches. The CDR3 DNA is TGTGCCAGCAGTTTATTCGCGTTCCTAGCGGGGACCTACAATGAGCAGTTCTTC. Protein sequence: CASSLFAFLAGTYNEQFF.

The chain employs TRBV29-1 and TRBJ2-5; possibly TRBD1 or TRBD2 for D (6 bases each). The better agreement between TRBJ2-7 and the DNA end casts doubt on the J call. Germline V gene data show CDR1 as SQVTM and CDR2 as ANQGSEA. This CDR3 is built from 16 residues. The CDR3 DNA sequence: TGCAGCGTTGCCCTGTTCGGGGGCTTGAGCTCCTACGAGCAGTACTTC. Amino acids: CSVALFGGLSSYEQYF.

A few counts support this clone. The chain employs TRBV11-2 and TRBJ2-7, with no clear D. Trimming cost V 3 bases and J 2 bases, with 11 bases left between them. Germline V CDR1 and CDR2: SGHAT, FQNNGV. The CDR3 extends over 14 amino acids. The DNA of the CDR3 is TGTGCCAGCAGCTTTTCAGACCTAACCTACGAGCAGTACTTC. This gives the protein CASSFSDLTYEQYF.

This clone has just a few counts. This chain uses TRBV10-3 with TRBJ2-2; D remains ambiguous. This CDR3 is 17 amino acids long. Trimming removed 6 bases from V and 4 bases from J, with 21 bases in between. Germline values: CDR1 ENHRY, CDR2 SYGVKD. CDR3 DNA: TGTGCCATCAGGACGTCGGCTGGGCCAATCCCCACCGGGGAGCTGTTTTTT. It translates to CAIRTSAGPIPTGELFF.

The chain links TRBV4-1 to TRBJ1-5; 7 bases align to TRBD1. The CDR3 has 17 amino acids. Germline-derived CDR1 and CDR2 are MGHRA and YSYEKL. J was trimmed by 2 bases and V by 1 base; bases with no gene match: 8. The CDR3 protein is CASSQVTGVARNQPQHF. CDR3 nucleotides: TGCGCCAGCAGCCAAGTCACAGGGGTGGCTCGCAATCAGCCCCAGCATTTT.

This chain connects TRBV7-2 to TRBJ1-2, with no clear D. Trimming left V 4 bases short and J 3 bases short, with 12 bases between. CDR1 is SGHTA and CDR2 is FQGNSA in the germline V gene. CDR3 length: 14 residues. The CDR3 loop reads CASSSLTRYYGYTF. The DNA for the CDR3 is TGTGCCAGCAGCTCGCTAACCCGGTACTATGGCTACACCTTC. The full variable domain, rest sourced from reference TRBV7-2 and TRBJ1-2, is GAGVSQSPSNKVTEKGKDVELRCDPISGHTALYWYRQSLGQGLEFLIYFQGNSAPDKSGLPSDRFSAERTGGSVSTLTIQRTQQEDSAVYLCASSSLTRYYGYTFGSGTRLTVV.

This clone appeared a few times. V usage is TRBV10-3 and J usage is TRBJ1-2; D remains ambiguous. Trimming took off 7 bases at V and 2 bases at J, with 5 bases between the two ends. The CDR3 runs 11 residues. Germline V CDR1 and CDR2: ENHRY, SYGVKD. The CDR3 reads CAITPNYGYTF. CDR3 DNA: TGTGCCATCACCCCGAACTATGGCTACACCTTC.

The chain links TRBV6-6 to TRBJ2-7, with TRBD2 as a possible D gene (6 bases). Germline assignment: CDR1 MNHNY and CDR2 SVGAGI (reference sequence). The V end lost 0 bases, the J end lost 2 bases, and 11 bases lay between the germline ends. There are 15 residues in the CDR3. CDR3 sequence (DNA): TGTGCCAGCAGTTACTCCGGCGGGGCGACCTACGAGCAGTACTTC. It encodes CASSYSGGATYEQYF.

In regard to this clone: This sample also contains other DNA sequences that code for the same CDR3. The chain carries TRBV11-2 and TRBJ2-7, with D uncertain. Germline V gene data show CDR1 as SGHAT and CDR2 as FQNNGV. V lost 1 base and J lost 0, with 7 bases in between. CDR3 length: 14 amino acids. The CDR3 spells CASSLGRLSYEQYF. In nucleotides, the CDR3 is TGTGCCAGCAGCTTAGGCAGACTCTCCTACGAGCAGTACTTC.

This chain uses TRBV28 with TRBJ2-5; D might be TRBD2 (6 bases). This CDR3 has 12 amino acids. Deletions cut 10 bases from V and 0 bases from J, with 9 bases between. From germline, CDR1 is MDHEN and CDR2 SYDVKM. The DNA for the CDR3 is TGTGCCACCTGGACTAACCAAGAGACCCAGTACTTC. As protein: CATWTNQETQYF.

There are a few counts of this clone. V is TRBV7-2 and J is TRBJ2-1; D uncertain. The CDR3 length is 13 residues. CDR1 and CDR2 from the germline V gene are SGHTA and FQGNSA. Trimming pared 3 bases from V and 4 bases from J, leaving 7 bases between. The CDR3 spells CASSLDQYNEQFF. In DNA form, the CDR3 reads TGTGCCAGCAGCTTGGACCAATACAATGAGCAGTTCTTC.

A few counts support this clone. This CDR3 is CASSVAPGGGEKLFF. CDR3 nucleotides: TGTGCCAGCAGCGTAGCCCCTGGGGGGGGTGAAAAACTGTTTTTT. The chain employs TRBV9 and TRBJ1-4; tentatively, D is TRBD1 (5 bases). The CDR3 consists of 15 residues. Between the trimmed V and J ends, which lost 0 bases and 7 bases, there was a span of 13 bases. CDR1 is SGDLS, CDR2 YYNGEE, per germline.

The chain recombines TRBV5-1 with TRBJ2-1; 12 bases fit TRBD2. The V gene's germline CDR1 is SGHRS and CDR2 YFSETQ. Trimming took 4 bases from V and 4 from J; bases not matched to a gene: 6. The CDR3 has 16 amino acids. CDR3 loop: CASSPQLAGGYNEQFF. CDR3 nucleotide sequence: TGCGCCAGCAGCCCACAACTAGCGGGAGGATACAATGAGCAGTTCTTC.

J is TRBJ2-1 and V is TRBV4-1; 7 bases line up with TRBD1. The length of the CDR3 is 14 residues. Germline assignment: CDR1 MGHRA and CDR2 YSYEKL. The ends lost 2 bases at V and 7 bases at J; junction bases unmatched: 5. This CDR3 reads CASSQTGQLNEQFF. CDR3 nucleotides: TGCGCCAGCAGCCAAACGGGACAGCTTAATGAGCAGTTCTTC.

The V and J genes are TRBV15 and TRBJ1-5; no clear D gene. Per germline, CDR1 LNHNV and CDR2 YYDKDF (reference sequence). The CDR3 extends over 16 amino acids. V lost 0 bases to trimming and J lost 0 bases, with 9 bases between them. The DNA of the CDR3 is TGTGCCACCAGCAGAGATACCGGTAATAGCAATCAGCCCCAGCATTTT. This codes for CATSRDTGNSNQPQHF. The full variable domain, with the rest looked up from reference TRBV15 and TRBJ1-5, is DAMVIQNPRYQVTQFGKPVTLSCSQTLNHNVMYWYQQKSSQAPKLLFHYYDKDFNNEADTPDNFQSRRPNTSFCFLDIRSPGLGDTAMYLCATSRDTGNSNQPQHFGDGTRLSIL.

This clone appeared a few times. The chain recombines TRBV18 with TRBJ1-1; the match to TRBD1 covers 7 bases. V dropped 3 bases and J dropped 0; count of bases not matched to a gene: 4. This CDR3 is 15 amino acids long. Looked up from germline, CDR1 is KGHSH and CDR2 is LQKENI. CDR3 amino acids: CASSPDRVLNTEAFF. In DNA, the CDR3 is TGTGCCAGCTCACCCGACAGGGTTCTGAACACTGAAGCTTTCTTT.

The chain employs TRBV4-2 and TRBJ2-7, with no clear D. The length of the CDR3 is 15 residues. With 1 base removed from V and 3 bases from J, the gap between germline ends came to 13 bases. Germline V gene lookup returns CDR1 LGHNA and CDR2 YNFKEQ. The CDR3 reads CASSQGTAEYYEQYF. CDR3 nucleotide sequence: TGTGCCAGCAGCCAAGGTACAGCAGAATACTACGAGCAGTACTTC.